One sample yielded the 27 T cell receptor beta chains listed below, sequenced in a study of CXCR3-negative and CXCR3-positive naive CD8 T cells. Researchers prepared the TRB cDNA libraries using 5' RACE with UMI labels. Reprocessing the 5' RACE reads, TCRdb reports a single entry for every CDR3 protein and omits DNA. Listed are 75,000 to 95,000 distinct CDR3 sequences; around 1% falls within the top ten. The sequencing input was naive CXCR3- CD8+ T cells from blood. Subset of the sample: CD45RO-CCR7+CD27+CD95- naive CD8+ T cells lacking CXCR3 (TNR3-). The receptors stem from a human donor in good health. Some clones in this sample may be carry-over from other donors' samples.

The rearrangement uses TRBV15 and TRBJ2-3; TCRdb indicates TRBD2, and absent DNA this call remains unverified. This CDR3 is built from 18 residues. The germline CDR1 and CDR2 sequences are LNHNV and YYDKDF (reference sequence). The CDR3 here is CATSRDLSGGPDTDTQYF.

The rearrangement links TRBV29-1 to TRBJ1-1. The CDR3 covers 19 residues. Germline-derived CDR1 and CDR2 are SQVTM and ANQGSEA. The CDR3 protein is CSVEPGSGRGAMVNTEAFF.

This chain connects TRBV7-2 to TRBJ2-1; as DNA is missing, the TRBD1 call by TCRdb cannot be tested. Germline loops: CDR1 SGHTA, CDR2 FQGNSA. The CDR3 has 15 amino acids. The chain's CDR3 is CASSSPDTIYNEQFF.

The J gene is TRBJ1-1, the V gene TRBV29-1; no DNA is available, so the TRBD1 call from TCRdb remains unchecked. CDR1 and CDR2 (germline): SQVTM, ANQGSEA. There are 13 residues in the CDR3. CDR3 sequence reads: CSVAGGENTEAFF.

The J gene is TRBJ2-5, the V gene TRBV2; TCRdb picks TRBD2, but there is no DNA to check that call. CDR3 length equals 18 residues. CDR1 is SNHLY and CDR2 is FYNNEI in the germline V gene. CDR3 sequence: CASSEGPLAELLQETQYF.

The chain joins TRBV19 to TRBJ1-1; the TCRdb D gene call, TRBD1, has no DNA to confirm it. There are 13 residues in the CDR3. Germline CDR1 is LNHDA and CDR2 is SQIVND (reference sequence). The CDR3 loop is CATRDRGNTEAFF.

The chain combines TRBV6-2 or TRBV6-3 with TRBJ1-2. The CDR3 covers 16 residues. Germline-derived CDR1 and CDR2 are MNHEY and SVGEGT. The CDR3 is CASSSQLRTENYGYTF.

The J gene is TRBJ2-7, the V gene TRBV27. CDR1 and CDR2 from the germline V gene are MNHEY and SMNVEV (reference sequence). The CDR3 length is 12 residues. The CDR3 sequence: CASSFSGWEQYF.

The chain is built from TRBV2 and TRBJ2-4; TCRdb gives TRBD1 as the D gene, but with no DNA this cannot be confirmed. The CDR3 is made up of 12 amino acids. The germline CDR1 and CDR2 sequences are SNHLY and FYNNEI. The CDR3: CASRGTGNIQYF.

The chain employs TRBV19 and TRBJ2-7. Germline V gene lookup returns CDR1 LNHDA and CDR2 SQIVND (reference sequence). There are 11 residues in the CDR3. CDR3 protein: CASGSPLEQYF.

The chain has TRBV7-9 and TRBJ2-2; checking the TCRdb D call of TRBD2 is not possible without DNA. In germline, CDR1 is SEHNR, CDR2 FQNEAQ (reference sequence). CDR3 length: 16 amino acids. The CDR3 is CASSRLAGANTGELFF. Full variable domain (missing parts from reference TRBV7-9 and TRBJ2-2): DTGVSQNPRHKITKRGQNVTFRCDPISEHNRLYWYRQTLGQGPEFLTYFQNEAQLEKSRLLSDRFSAERPKGSFSTLEIQRTEQGDSAMYLCASSRLAGANTGELFFGEGSRLTVL.

This chain links TRBV27 with TRBJ1-4; TCRdb picks TRBD1, but there is no DNA to check that call. In germline, CDR1 is MNHEY, CDR2 SMNVEV (reference sequence). This CDR3 has 14 amino acids. The CDR3 reads CASSLQGAGEKLFF.

The CDR3 here is CASRRIQETQYF. V gene TRBV2 combines with J gene TRBJ2-5. The CDR3 runs to 12 residues. Per the germline V gene, CDR1 is SNHLY and CDR2 is FYNNEI.

The chain links TRBV27 to TRBJ2-1; absent DNA, TCRdb's TRBD1 call cannot be checked. The CDR3 is made up of 16 amino acids. CDR1 and CDR2 (germline): MNHEY, SMNVEV (reference sequence). The CDR3 spells CASRPAGTVSYNEQFF.

The chain employs TRBV13 and TRBJ2-2; TCRdb reports TRBD1, a call that lacks DNA to check it against. There are 15 residues in the CDR3. In germline, CDR1 is PRHDT, CDR2 FYEKMQ (reference sequence). CDR3 protein: CASSLVGQGARELFF.

V gene TRBV5-1 combines with J gene TRBJ2-3; there is no DNA to check the TCRdb D call of TRBD2. The CDR3 has 17 amino acids. Germline loops: CDR1 SGHRS, CDR2 YFSETQ. CDR3: CASSPGTSGRSTDTQYF.

The chain carries TRBV7-9 and TRBJ2-6. The CDR3 extends over 15 amino acids. CDR1 is SEHNR, CDR2 FQNEAQ, per germline (reference sequence). CDR3 sequence reads: CASSFGFSGANVLTF.

The chain uses TRBV6-5 and TRBJ1-2; the TCRdb call, TRBD1, lacks DNA for checking. CDR3 length: 13 residues. Germline CDR1 reads MNHEY; CDR2 reads SVGAGI. The CDR3: CASGPKTGYGYTF.

The chain recombines TRBV2 with TRBJ2-2. Germline-derived CDR1 and CDR2 are SNHLY and FYNNEI. The CDR3 runs to 15 residues. CDR3 sequence: CARTISGRNTGELFF.

This chain joins TRBV6-2 or TRBV6-3 and TRBJ1-1; absent DNA, TCRdb's TRBD1 call cannot be checked. Germline V gene lookup returns CDR1 MNHEY and CDR2 SVGEGT. The CDR3 sequence is 16 residues long. The CDR3 loop is CASSSQGYGARTEAFF.

The V and J genes are TRBV28 and TRBJ1-5. Germline V gene data show CDR1 as MDHEN and CDR2 as SYDVKM. CDR3 length equals 12 residues. The CDR3 region is CASSLAGQPQHF.

The V call is TRBV20-1, the J call TRBJ2-5; absent DNA, TCRdb's TRBD1 call cannot be checked. The germline V gene encodes CDR1 DFQATT and CDR2 SNEGSKA (reference sequence). The CDR3 loop spans 19 amino acids. The CDR3 here is CSASDQGQVARVVQETQYF.

The chain combines TRBV20-1 with TRBJ1-5; without DNA, the TCRdb call of TRBD1 cannot be checked. The germline V gene has CDR1 DFQATT and CDR2 SNEGSKA (reference sequence). The CDR3 is 14 residues long. The CDR3 here is CSALQDRGNQPQHF.

The rearrangement joins TRBV12-3 or TRBV12-4 to TRBJ1-2. There are 18 residues in the CDR3. Here the CDR3 reads CASSLLGEGKTSLEGYTF.

The chain has TRBV29-1 and TRBJ2-1; TCRdb's assignment of TRBD2 cannot be checked, as there is no DNA. The germline CDR1 and CDR2 sequences are SQVTM and ANQGSEA. CDR3 length: 16 residues. The CDR3 loop is CSVVGGRLSSYNEQFF.

This rearrangement joins TRBV29-1 to TRBJ2-3; no DNA is available, so the TRBD1 call from TCRdb remains unchecked. There are 15 residues in the CDR3. In germline, CDR1 is SQVTM, CDR2 ANQGSEA. The CDR3 sequence: CSVVPTDRVPDTQYF.

The V and J genes are TRBV12-3 or TRBV12-4 and TRBJ2-1; the TCRdb call, TRBD1, lacks DNA for checking. This CDR3 region has 14 residues. The CDR3 is CASERRGAYNEQFF.